This T cell receptor (beta chain) is drawn from a study of CD8 T cells in Susac syndrome. Sequencing of TCR beta covered CD8+ and CD4+ T cells obtained from blood. Healthy donors served as age- and sex-matched controls. Negative isolation yielded CD8+ and CD4+ T cells; FACS enriched TEMRA cells. Germline V gene lookup returns CDR1 MNHEY and CDR2 SMNVEV (reference sequence). Trimming took 6 bases from V and 3 from J, leaving 15 bases between them. The CDR3 is 14 amino acids. Reverse transcription of roughly 0.5 to 1 ug RNA was carried out with random hexamers. From the immunoSEQ multiplex PCR reads, TCRdb called clonotypes with MiXCR, one entry per CDR3 protein. The table has around 190,000 distinct CDR3 sequences, roughly 94% seen once; the top ten hold roughly 0.1%.

Sequenced material: CD4+ T cells from PBMCs. This chain joins TRBV27 and TRBJ2-7, with D possibly matching TRBD2 (6 bases). This clonotype was obtained from a human donor in good health. The CDR3 spells CASRGTGGVYEQYF. The CDR3, as DNA: TGTGCCAGCAGAGGAACAGGAGGGGTCTACGAGCAGTACTTC.